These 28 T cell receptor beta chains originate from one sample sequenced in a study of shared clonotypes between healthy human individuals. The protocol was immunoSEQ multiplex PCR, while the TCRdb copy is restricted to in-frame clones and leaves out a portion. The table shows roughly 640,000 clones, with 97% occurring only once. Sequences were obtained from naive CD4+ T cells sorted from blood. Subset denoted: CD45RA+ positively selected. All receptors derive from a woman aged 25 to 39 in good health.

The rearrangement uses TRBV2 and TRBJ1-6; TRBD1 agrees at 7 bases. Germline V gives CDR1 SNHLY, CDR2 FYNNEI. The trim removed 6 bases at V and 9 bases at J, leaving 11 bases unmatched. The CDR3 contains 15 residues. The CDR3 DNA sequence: TGTGCCAGCAGCCCTTCAGGGACAGCAAGTTCACCCCTCCACTTT. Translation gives CASSPSGTASSPLHF.

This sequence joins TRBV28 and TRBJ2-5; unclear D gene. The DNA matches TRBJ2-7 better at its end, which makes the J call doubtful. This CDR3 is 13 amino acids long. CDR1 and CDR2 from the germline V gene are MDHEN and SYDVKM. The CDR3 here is CASSKSSAYEQYF. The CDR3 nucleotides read TGTGCCAGCAGCAAATCTTCAGCCTACGAGCAGTACTTC.

Here the CDR3 reads CASSLYRQEEAFF. The CDR3 bases are TGTGCCAGCAGCTTATACCGGCAGGAAGAAGCTTTCTTT. This chain uses TRBV7-3 with TRBJ1-1; D ambiguous. Between the trimmed V and J ends, which lost 2 bases and 8 bases, there was a span of 12 bases. Germline CDR1 is SGHTA and CDR2 is FQGTGA. The CDR3 covers 13 residues.

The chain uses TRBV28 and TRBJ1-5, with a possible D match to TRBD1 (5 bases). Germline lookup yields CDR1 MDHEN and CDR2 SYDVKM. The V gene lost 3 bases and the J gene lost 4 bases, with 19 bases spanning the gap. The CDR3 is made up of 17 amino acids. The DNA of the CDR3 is TGTGCCAGCAGTTTTGACTATAGGACAAACGCTAATCAGCCCCAGCATTTT. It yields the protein CASSFDYRTNANQPQHF.

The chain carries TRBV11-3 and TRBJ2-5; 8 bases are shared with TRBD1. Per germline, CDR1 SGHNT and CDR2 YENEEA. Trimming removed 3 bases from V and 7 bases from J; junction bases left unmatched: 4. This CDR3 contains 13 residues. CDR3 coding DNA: TGTGCCAGCAGCTTGACAGGGGTCGGGACCCAGTACTTC. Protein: CASSLTGVGTQYF. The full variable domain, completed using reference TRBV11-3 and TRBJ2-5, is EAGVVQSPRYKIIEKKQPVAFWCNPISGHNTLYWYLQNLGQGPELLIRYENEEAVDDSQLPKDRFSAERLKGVDSTLKIQPAELGDSAVYLCASSLTGVGTQYFGPGTRLLVL.

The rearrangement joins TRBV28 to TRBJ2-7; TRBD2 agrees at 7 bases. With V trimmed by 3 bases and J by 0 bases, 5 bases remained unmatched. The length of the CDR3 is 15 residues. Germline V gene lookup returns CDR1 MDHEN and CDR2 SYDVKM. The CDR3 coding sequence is TGTGCCAGCAGTTTCGTCGGGAGGAACTCCTACGAGCAGTACTTC. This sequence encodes CASSFVGRNSYEQYF.

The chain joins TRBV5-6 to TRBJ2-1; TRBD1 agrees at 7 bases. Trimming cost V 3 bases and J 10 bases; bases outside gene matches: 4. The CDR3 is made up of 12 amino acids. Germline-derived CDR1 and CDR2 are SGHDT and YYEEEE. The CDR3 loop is CASSWTGTEQFF. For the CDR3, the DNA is TGTGCCAGCAGCTGGACAGGTACGGAGCAGTTCTTC.

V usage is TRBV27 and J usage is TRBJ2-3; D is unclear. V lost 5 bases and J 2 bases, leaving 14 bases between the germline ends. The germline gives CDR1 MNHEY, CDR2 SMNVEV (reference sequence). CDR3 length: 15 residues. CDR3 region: CASSPQVHFTDTQYF. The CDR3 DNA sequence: TGTGCCAGCAGTCCGCAGGTCCACTTCACAGATACGCAGTATTTT.

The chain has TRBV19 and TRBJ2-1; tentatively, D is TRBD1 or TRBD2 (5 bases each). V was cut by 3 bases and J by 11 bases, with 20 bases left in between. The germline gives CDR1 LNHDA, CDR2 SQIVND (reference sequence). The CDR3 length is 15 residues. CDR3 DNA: TGTGCCAGTAGTATTCCGGGGCGGGTAACGGGGCAGCAGTTCTTC. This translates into CASSIPGRVTGQQFF. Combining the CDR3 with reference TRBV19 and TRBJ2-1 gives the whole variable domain DGGITQSPKYLFRKEGQNVTLSCEQNLNHDAMYWYRQDPGQGLRLIYYSQIVNDFQKGDIAEGYSVSREKKESFPLTVTSAQKNPTAFYLCASSIPGRVTGQQFFGPGTRLTVL.

The CDR3 is CASSFPPSGSSSYEQYF. As DNA, the CDR3 is TGTGCCAGCAGCTTTCCCCCTAGCGGGAGTTCCTCCTACGAGCAGTACTTC. The V call is TRBV7-6, the J call TRBJ2-7; 10 positions match TRBD2. This CDR3 has 17 residues. Germline CDR1 reads SGHVS; CDR2 reads FNYEAQ. With 3 bases clipped from V and 0 bases from J, the junction kept 8 bases outside the gene matches.

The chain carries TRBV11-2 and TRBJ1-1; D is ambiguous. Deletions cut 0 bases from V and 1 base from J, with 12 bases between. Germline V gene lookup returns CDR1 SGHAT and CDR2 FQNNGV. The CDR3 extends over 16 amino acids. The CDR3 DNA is TGTGCCAGCAGCTTAGACGCAGCGACGGCGAACACTGAAGCTTTCTTT. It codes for CASSLDAATANTEAFF.

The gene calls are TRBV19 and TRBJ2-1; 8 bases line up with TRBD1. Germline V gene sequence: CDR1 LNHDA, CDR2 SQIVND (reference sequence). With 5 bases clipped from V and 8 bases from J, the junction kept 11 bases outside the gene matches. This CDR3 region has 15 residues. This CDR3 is CASSGLGQGVYEQFF. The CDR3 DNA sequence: TGTGCCAGTAGTGGGTTAGGACAGGGAGTCTATGAGCAGTTCTTC.

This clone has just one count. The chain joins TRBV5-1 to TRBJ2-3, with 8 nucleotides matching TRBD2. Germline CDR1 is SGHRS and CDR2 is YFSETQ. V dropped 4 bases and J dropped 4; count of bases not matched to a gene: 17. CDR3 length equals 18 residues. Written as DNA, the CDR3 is TGCGCCAGCAGCCCCCCCCGTGGGACGGGGGGGGGTGCAGATACGCAGTATTTT. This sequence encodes CASSPPRGTGGGADTQYF.

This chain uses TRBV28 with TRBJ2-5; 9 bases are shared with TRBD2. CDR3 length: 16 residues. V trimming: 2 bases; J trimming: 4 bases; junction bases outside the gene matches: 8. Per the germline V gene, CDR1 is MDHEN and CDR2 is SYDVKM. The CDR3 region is CASSLRVAGVRETQYF. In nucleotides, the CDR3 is TGTGCCAGCAGTTTAAGGGTAGCGGGAGTTCGAGAGACCCAGTACTTC.

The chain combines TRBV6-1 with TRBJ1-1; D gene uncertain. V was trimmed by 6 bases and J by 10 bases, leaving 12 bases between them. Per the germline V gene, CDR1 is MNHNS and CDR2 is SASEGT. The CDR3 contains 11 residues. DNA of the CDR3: TGTGCCAGCAGGCTCGCCTGGGGAGCTTTCTTT. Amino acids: CASRLAWGAFF.

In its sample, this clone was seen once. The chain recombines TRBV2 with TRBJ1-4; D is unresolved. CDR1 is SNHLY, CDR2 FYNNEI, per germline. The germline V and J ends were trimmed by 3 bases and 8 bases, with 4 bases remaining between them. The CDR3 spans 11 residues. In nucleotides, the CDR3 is TGTGCCAGCAGTGAGAGGGAAAAACTGTTTTTT. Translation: CASSEREKLFF.

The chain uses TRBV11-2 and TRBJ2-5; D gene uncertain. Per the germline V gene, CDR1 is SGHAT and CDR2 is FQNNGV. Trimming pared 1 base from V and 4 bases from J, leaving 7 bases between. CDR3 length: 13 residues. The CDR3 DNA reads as TGTGCCAGCAGCTTAGGCCAGATAGAGACCCAGTACTTC. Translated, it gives CASSLGQIETQYF.

The CDR3 DNA sequence: TGCGCCAGCAGACTAGCGGGAGGGGAGACCCAGTACTTC. Residues: CASRLAGGETQYF. The genes are TRBV10-2 and TRBJ2-5; 13 bases align to TRBD2. The CDR3 consists of 13 residues. Germline values: CDR1 WSHSY, CDR2 SAAADI. V dropped 6 bases and J dropped 5; count of bases not matched to a gene: 0.

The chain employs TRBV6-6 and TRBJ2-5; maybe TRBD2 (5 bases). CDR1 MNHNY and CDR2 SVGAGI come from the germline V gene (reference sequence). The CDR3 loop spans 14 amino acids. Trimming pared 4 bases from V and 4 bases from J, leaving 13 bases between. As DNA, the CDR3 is TGTGCCAGCAGTTCCCACCCACGGGGAGAGACCCAGTACTTC. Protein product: CASSSHPRGETQYF.

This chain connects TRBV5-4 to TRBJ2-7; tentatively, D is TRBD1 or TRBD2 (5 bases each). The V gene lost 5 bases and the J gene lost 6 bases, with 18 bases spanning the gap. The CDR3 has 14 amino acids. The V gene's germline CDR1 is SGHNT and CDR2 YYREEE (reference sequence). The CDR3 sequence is CASSFRDPGGEQYF. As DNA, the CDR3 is TGTGCCAGCAGTTTCCGGGACCCAGGAGGCGAGCAGTACTTC. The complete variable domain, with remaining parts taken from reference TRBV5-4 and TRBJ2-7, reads ETGVTQSPTHLIKTRGQQVTLRCSSQSGHNTVSWYQQALGQGPQFIFQYYREEENGRGNFPPRFSGLQFPNYSSELNVNALELDDSALYLCASSFRDPGGEQYFGPGTRLTVT.

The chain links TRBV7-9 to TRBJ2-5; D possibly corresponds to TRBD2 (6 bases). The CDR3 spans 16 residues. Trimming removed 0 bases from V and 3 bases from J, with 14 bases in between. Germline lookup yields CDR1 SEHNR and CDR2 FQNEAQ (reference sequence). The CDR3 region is CASSLAVSPGEETQYF. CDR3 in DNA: TGTGCCAGCAGCTTAGCGGTGTCCCCGGGGGAAGAGACCCAGTACTTC.

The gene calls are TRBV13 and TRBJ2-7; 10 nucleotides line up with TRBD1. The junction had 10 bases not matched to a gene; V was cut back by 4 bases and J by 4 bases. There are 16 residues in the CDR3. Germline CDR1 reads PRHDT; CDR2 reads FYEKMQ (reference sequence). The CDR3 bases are TGTGCCAGCAGCTCAACGCATTGGGACAGGGGTTACGAGCAGTACTTC. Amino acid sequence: CASSSTHWDRGYEQYF. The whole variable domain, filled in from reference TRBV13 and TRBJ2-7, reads AAGVIQSPRHLIKEKRETATLKCYPIPRHDTVYWYQQGPGQDPQFLISFYEKMQSDKGSIPDRFSAQQFSDYHSELNMSSLELGDSALYFCASSSTHWDRGYEQYFGPGTRLTVT.

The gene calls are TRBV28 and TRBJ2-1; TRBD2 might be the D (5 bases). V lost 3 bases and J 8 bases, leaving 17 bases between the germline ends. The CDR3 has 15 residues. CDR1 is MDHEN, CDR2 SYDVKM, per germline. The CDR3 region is CASSLGATHLYEQFF. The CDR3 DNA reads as TGTGCCAGCAGTTTGGGAGCTACCCACCTATATGAGCAGTTCTTC. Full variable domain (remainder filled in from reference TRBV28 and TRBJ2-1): DVKVTQSSRYLVKRTGEKVFLECVQDMDHENMFWYRQDPGLGLRLIYFSYDVKMKEKGDIPEGYSVSREKKERFSLILESASTNQTSMYLCASSLGATHLYEQFFGPGTRLTVL.

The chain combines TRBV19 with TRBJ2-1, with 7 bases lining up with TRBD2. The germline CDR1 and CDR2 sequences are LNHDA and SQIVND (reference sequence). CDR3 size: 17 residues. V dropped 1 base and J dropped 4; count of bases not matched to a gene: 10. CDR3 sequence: CASSIAGSGESYNEQFF. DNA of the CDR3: TGTGCCAGTAGTATAGCAGGGAGCGGGGAGTCGTACAATGAGCAGTTCTTC.

The CDR3 DNA is TGTGCCAGCAGCTCTGGGGGTCCGAGGCAGTTCTTC. Encoded protein: CASSSGGPRQFF. The gene calls are TRBV11-2 and TRBJ2-1; D possibly matches TRBD1 or TRBD2 (5 bases each). The CDR3 is made up of 12 amino acids. Germline values: CDR1 SGHAT, CDR2 FQNNGV. Deletions cut 4 bases from V and 12 bases from J, with 13 bases between.

CDR3 bases: TGTGCCAGTAGTGGCCGATCGGACAGGGGAGGAGAGACCCAGTACTTC. The encoded protein is CASSGRSDRGGETQYF. V gene TRBV19 combines with J gene TRBJ2-5, with 9 bases aligning to TRBD1. CDR1 and CDR2 from the germline V gene are LNHDA and SQIVND (reference sequence). J lost 4 bases, V lost 5 bases, and 11 bases had no gene match. The CDR3 has 16 residues.

CDR3 loop: CAWSTGQNQPQHF. For the CDR3, the DNA is TGTGCCTGGAGCACCGGACAGAATCAGCCCCAGCATTTT. This chain connects TRBV30 to TRBJ1-5; TRBD1 might be the D (6 bases). The V gene lost 3 bases and the J gene lost 4 bases, with 10 bases spanning the gap. This CDR3 comprises 13 residues. Germline V lookup: CDR1 GTSNPN, CDR2 SVGIG (reference sequence).

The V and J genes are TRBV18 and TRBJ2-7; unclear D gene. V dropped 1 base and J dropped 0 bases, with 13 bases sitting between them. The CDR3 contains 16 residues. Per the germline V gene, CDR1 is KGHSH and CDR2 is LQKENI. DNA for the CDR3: TGTGCCAGCTCACCACGTAGGACCCTAAGCTCCTACGAGCAGTACTTC. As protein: CASSPRRTLSSYEQYF.